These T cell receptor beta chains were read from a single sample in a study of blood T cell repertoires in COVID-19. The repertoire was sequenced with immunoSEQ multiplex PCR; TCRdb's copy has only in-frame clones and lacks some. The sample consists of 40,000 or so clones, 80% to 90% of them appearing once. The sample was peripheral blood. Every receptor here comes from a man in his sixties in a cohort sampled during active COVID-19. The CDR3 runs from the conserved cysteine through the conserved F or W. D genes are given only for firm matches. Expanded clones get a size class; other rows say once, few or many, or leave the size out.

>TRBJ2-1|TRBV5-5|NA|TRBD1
TGTGCCAGCAGCTTGGAACAGGGGCAGCAGTTCTTC
CASSLEQGQQFF
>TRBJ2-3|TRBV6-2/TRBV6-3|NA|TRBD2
TGTGCCAGCAGTTACACTAGGGGACTAGCGGGAGTGGTGAGCACAGATACGCAGTATTTT
CASSYTRGLAGVVSTDTQYF
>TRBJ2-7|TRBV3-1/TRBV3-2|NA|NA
TGTGCCAGCAGGGCAGGAGGTCTGGCGGCCGAGCAGTACTTC
CASRAGGLAAEQYF
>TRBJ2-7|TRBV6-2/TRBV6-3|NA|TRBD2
TGTGCCAGCAGTACGGGGGGTCCACCGACCGACGAGCAGTACTTC
CASSTGGPPTDEQYF
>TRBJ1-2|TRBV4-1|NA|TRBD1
TGCGCCAGCAGCCAAGGAACAGGGGCAGTCGAAAAAGGCTACACCTTC
CASSQGTGAVEKGYTF
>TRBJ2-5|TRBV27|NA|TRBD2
TGTGCCAGCAGTCAGGGACTAGCCGATAAAGAGACCCAGTACTTC
CASSQGLADKETQYF
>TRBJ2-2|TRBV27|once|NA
TGTGCCATCCGATCCGGGGTAGGCACCGGGGAGCTGTTTTTT
CAIRSGVGTGELFF
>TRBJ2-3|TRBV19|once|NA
TGTGCCAGTAGGGAGTTGGAGGCCCACACAGATACGCAGTATTTT
CASRELEAHTDTQYF
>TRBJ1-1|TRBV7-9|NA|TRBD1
TGTGCCAGCAGCTTACGGACAGGGGCTGAAGCTTTCTTT
CASSLRTGAEAFF
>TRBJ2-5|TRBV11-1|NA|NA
TGTGCCAGCAGCCCCGGGGAGCGGGAGACCCAGTACTTC
CASSPGERETQYF
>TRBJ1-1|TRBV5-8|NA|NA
TGTGCCAGCAGCTCGACCAGGGTCATGAACACTGAAGCTTTCTTT
CASSSTRVMNTEAFF
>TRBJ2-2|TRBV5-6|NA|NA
TGTGCCAGCAGCTTGGGTATGGGGGAGCTGTTTTTT
CASSLGMGELFF
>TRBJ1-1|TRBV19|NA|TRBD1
TGTGCCAGTAGTATATACAGGGGTAATTCTGAAGCTTTCTTT
CASSIYRGNSEAFF
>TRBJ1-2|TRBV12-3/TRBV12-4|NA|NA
TGTGCCAGCAGTTTAGATTTCGGGGGCTACACCTTC
CASSLDFGGYTF
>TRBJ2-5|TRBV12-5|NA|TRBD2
TGTGCTAGTGGTTCAAGACTAGCGGGGAAGGCCGAGTACTTC
CASGSRLAGKAEYF
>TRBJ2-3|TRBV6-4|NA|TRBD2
TGTGCCAGCAGCTTGACCAGCGGGAGGGGCACAGATACGCAGTATTTT
CASSLTSGRGTDTQYF
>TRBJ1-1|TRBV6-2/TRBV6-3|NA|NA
TGTGCCAGCAGCCCTTGGTCGGGGGGCGAGAACACTGAAGCTTTCTTT
CASSPWSGGENTEAFF
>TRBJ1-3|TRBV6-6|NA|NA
TGTGCCGGCTCAGGGCGTGAAGGAACCACCATATATTTT
CAGSGREGTTIYF
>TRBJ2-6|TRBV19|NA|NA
TGTGCCAGTAGTATCCAGGGGTCCGGGGCCAACGTCCTGACTTTC
CASSIQGSGANVLTF
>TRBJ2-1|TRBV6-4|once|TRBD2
TGTGCCAGCAGTGAATCTAGCGGAGATTACAATGAGCAGTTCTTC
CASSESSGDYNEQFF
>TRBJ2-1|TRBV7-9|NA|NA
TGTGCCAGCAGCTTCGAAAGAACTTTCTCCTACAATGAGCAGTTCTTC
CASSFERTFSYNEQFF
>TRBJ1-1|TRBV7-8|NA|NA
TGTGCCAGCAGCCGGCGTCGGACAGCGGACACTGAAGCTTTCTTT
CASSRRRTADTEAFF
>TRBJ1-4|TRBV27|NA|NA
TGTGCCAGCAGCCCGGGGGACTGGAGTAATGAAAAACTGTTTTTT
CASSPGDWSNEKLFF
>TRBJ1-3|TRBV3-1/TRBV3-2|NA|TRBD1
TGTGCCAGCAGCCAGGGGACAGAGAGCTCTGGAAACACCATATATTTT
CASSQGTESSGNTIYF
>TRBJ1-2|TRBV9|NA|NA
TGTGCCAGCAGCCCCGAGGTATTCAGTTCCTACACTTTC
CASSPEVFSSYTF
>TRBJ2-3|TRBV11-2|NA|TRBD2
TGTGCCAGCAGCCCGAACGGCGGGAGGGGCACAGATACGCAGTATTTT
CASSPNGGRGTDTQYF
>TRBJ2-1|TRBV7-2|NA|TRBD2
TGTGCCAGCAGCTTACGACAGCGGGGGGGCAACAATGAGCAGTTCTTC
CASSLRQRGGNNEQFF
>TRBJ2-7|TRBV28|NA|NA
TGTGCCAGCAGGTCCGGCGGGAAGCCTACCTACGAGCAGTACTTC
CASRSGGKPTYEQYF
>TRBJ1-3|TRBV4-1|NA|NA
TGCGCCAGCAGCCAAGATGGGGAGGCTGGAAACACCATATATTTT
CASSQDGEAGNTIYF
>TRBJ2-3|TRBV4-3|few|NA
TGCGCCAGCAGCCCCCGGGACTCCATGTCGGATACGCAGTATTTT
CASSPRDSMSDTQYF
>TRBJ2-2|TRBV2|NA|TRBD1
TGTGCCAGCGCTCTTGGGACAGGGATAGCCACCGGGGAGCTGTTTTTT
CASALGTGIATGELFF
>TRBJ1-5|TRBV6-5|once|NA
TGTGCCAGCAGCCCAGGCAGGGTGCAAAAACAGCCCCAGCATTTT
CASSPGRVQKQPQHF
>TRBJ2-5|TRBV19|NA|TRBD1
TGTGCCAGTAGTATTAAACGGACAGGGAGAGAGACCCAGTACTTC
CASSIKRTGRETQYF
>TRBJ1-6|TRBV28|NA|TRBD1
TGTGCCAGCAGCCCTACAGGGGTGTCCTATAATTCACCCCTCCACTTT
CASSPTGVSYNSPLHF
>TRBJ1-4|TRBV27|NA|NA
TGTGCCAGCAGTTGGGGGGGAAAACTGTTTTTT
CASSWGGKLFF
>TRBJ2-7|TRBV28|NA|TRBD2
TGTGCCAGCAGTTTTGGCGGGAGTAGGGACGAGCAGTACTTC
CASSFGGSRDEQYF
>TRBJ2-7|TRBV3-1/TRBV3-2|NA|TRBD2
TGTGCCAGCAGCCAAAGAGGGCGGGGGGGGTACGAGCAGTACTTC
CASSQRGRGGYEQYF
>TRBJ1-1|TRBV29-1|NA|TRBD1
TGCAGCGTTACCCCGGGACAGCGGGCCTTCTTT
CSVTPGQRAFF
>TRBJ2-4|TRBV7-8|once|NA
TGTGCCAGCAGCTTAGTTGCAGGGCCAAACATTCAGTACTTC
CASSLVAGPNIQYF
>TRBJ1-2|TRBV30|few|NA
TGTGCCTGGAGTGTACGAGAGGACACTGGCTACACCTTC
CAWSVREDTGYTF
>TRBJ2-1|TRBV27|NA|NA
TGTGCCAGCAGTTTAAGGAGGGGGCTCGTGCAGTTCTTC
CASSLRRGLVQFF
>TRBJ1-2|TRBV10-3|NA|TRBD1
TGTGCCATCAGTGCAGGGGGCTCGGACTATGGCTACACCTTC
CAISAGGSDYGYTF
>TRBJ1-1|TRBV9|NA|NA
TGTGCCAGCAGCGCCCTGTCCAGGGACACTGAAGCTTTCTTT
CASSALSRDTEAFF
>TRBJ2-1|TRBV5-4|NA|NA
TGTGCCAGCAGCTTGTTTTACGGTGAGCAGTTCTTC
CASSLFYGEQFF
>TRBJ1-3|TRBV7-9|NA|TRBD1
TGTGCCAGCAGCTCCCAGGGGGCAGCAGGAAACACCATATATTTT
CASSSQGAAGNTIYF
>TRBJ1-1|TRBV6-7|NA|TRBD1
TGTGCCAGCAGTGAGACAGGGTATTCGAACACTGAAGCTTTCTTT
CASSETGYSNTEAFF
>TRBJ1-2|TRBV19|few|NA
TGTGCCAGTCAAATAGCGGCCCATCTGGGCTATGGCTACACCTTC
CASQIAAHLGYGYTF
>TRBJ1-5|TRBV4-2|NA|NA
TGTGCCAGCAGCCTCGACAGACGCAATCAGCCCCAGCATTTT
CASSLDRRNQPQHF
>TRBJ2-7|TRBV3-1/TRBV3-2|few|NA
TGTGCCAGCAACCCCGGGGTCAATATTCCCGAGCAGTACTTC
CASNPGVNIPEQYF
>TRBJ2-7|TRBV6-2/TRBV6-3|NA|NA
TGTGCCAGCAGTCCCCGGGCCCTAGGGGGCGAGCAGTACTTC
CASSPRALGGEQYF
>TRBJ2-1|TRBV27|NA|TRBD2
TGTGCCAGCAGCGCGACTAGCGGAGGTTACAATGAGCAGTTCTTC
CASSATSGGYNEQFF